This T cell receptor beta chain was profiled in a study of long-term antiretroviral therapy in people with HIV (dated by TCRdb to between 2021 and 2024). Describing the broader study: The earliest samples were collected about a decade before the 2015 WHO recommendation for immediate ART, when ART was typically delayed until CD4 counts fell. Whether ART initiation and durable HIV suppression were associated with changes in peripheral blood TRB repertoire composition and diversity was tested in a retrospective serial study. A total of under 250 cryopreserved PBMC samples were contributed to the cohort by 30 adults with confirmed HIV infection, with samples collected serially over a mean of 6 years (range 1-12). No cross-contamination during QIAcube processing was shown when test extractions of a monoclonal T-cell line were performed alongside about 33 polyclonal samples. Among the 30 to 35 participants with HIV, eleven were female.

Deletion took 5 bases off V and 4 bases off J, with a span of 15 bases between the germline ends. Looking up the germline V gene yields CDR1 MNHEY and CDR2 SVGAGI. The CDR3 goes from the cysteine to the phenylalanine over 15 residues. Just CDR3 DNA is preserved here, 45 bases in frame from base 1. A remark on this clone: The antigen this receptor binds is unknown. There are no base qualities to consult, and no much larger clone falls within one base.

Findings and caveats that apply to the study as a whole: Inferences about post-ART repertoire changes are limited because no data were available on ART adherence, viral resistance or therapy changes. At every time point, the repertoire was dominated by expanded TRB clones first identified before ART initiation, although this dominance fluctuated and, in many PLHIV, declined after ART. Since PBMC availability was limited, sequencing covered only the TCR beta chain, with no alpha chain pairing. Because pre-ART samples had limited cell numbers, unsorted PBMC were profiled rather than sorted CD4+ and CD8+ T cells. A significant increase in TRB diversity was found to be associated with ART initiation, although TRB diversity was observed to remain significantly below that of transplant donor controls even after long-term ART. The samples span the years 2004 to 2017, and the ART regimens used may be less effective than current regimens. Narrower CDR3 length ranges were observed in HIV repertoires than in controls, and an antigen-experienced repertoire with only a slight naive shift after ART was suggested by the network structure.

The immunoSEQ hsTCRB v3.0 assay was used at survey level resolution to sequence the TRB variable region. The target sequencing depth for TRB was roughly 40,000-55,000 T-cell genomes per sample. An Illumina MiSeq with a v3 150-cycle kit was used to sequence the pooled TRB libraries. In the authors' own workflow: Repertoire analysis was run in R within a reproducible Nextflow workflow that covered QC, data transformation and analysis. Custom analyses were implemented in LymphoSeq2, an R package for AIRR-Seq data exploration. A handful of samples yielding fewer than 5000 total TRB sequences were excluded, leaving around 190 analyzed HIV repertoires. Among the 190 or so HIV repertoires that were kept, almost 60 were collected before ART initiation and roughly 130 were collected after ART initiation. Repertoires were downsampled to 5000 TRB nucleotide sequences, with summary statistics averaged over 100 downsampling iterations. TRB sequences were retained for analysis only if CDR3 regions of at least seven amino acids were present. Diversity was measured with a Shannon entropy-derived clonality score and the Gini coefficient. Repertoire networks linked the top 5000 CDR3 amino acid sequences whenever two sequences differed by an edit distance of one. Antigen specificity groups and MHC restriction were predicted for TRB CDR3 amino acid sequences with GLIPH2. To flag known CMV, EBV, HIV or tissue antigen associations, CDR3 amino acid sequences were matched against VDJdb and McPAS-TCR. Pre-ART, post-ART and control groups were compared with Wilcoxon signed-rank tests and Holm-Bonferroni correction. Held by TCRdb, this immuneACCESS table contains in-frame sequences only and omits some clones. Under half of the omission traces to an unresolved V gene where checked; the cause of the rest is unknown. From that table come the V and J calls and clone size; the DNA was used to work out D and trimming. The sample contains 16,000 or so clones, roughly 95% of them found a single time. The top ten hold roughly 1.5% of the sample.

Participants were included only if at least one PBMC sample before ART initiation and at least two post-ART samples were available. Treatment was received in the United States of America by all participants with HIV. Cryopreserved samples of roughly 0.95-10 million PBMC were thawed and washed before DNA extraction. At the time of the earliest PBMC sample, participants with HIV were aged between about 23 and 54 years. PBMC samples were contributed by each participant from 1-4 timepoints before ART initiation and 2-8 timepoints after ART initiation, with a median of 7 samples. For every participant, serial HIV viral load, CD4+ T-cell count, ART history and demographic data were obtained. Genomic DNA was extracted from unsorted PBMC with a Qiagen kit on a QIAcube, processed in batches of 12 samples.

The receptor was isolated from a man aged 30 to 45 with HIV. The sequenced sample was unsorted PBMCs, obtained more than 10 years after starting antiretroviral therapy. This chain is built from TRBV6-5 and TRBJ1-5; tentative D gene TRBD1, with 5 bases matching. The CDR3: CASSRSGGTNQPQHF. The DNA is TGTGCCAGCAGTCGCAGTGGGGGAACGAATCAGCCCCAGCATTTT.